This T cell receptor beta chain originates from a study of blood T cell repertoires in COVID-19. Turning to the study itself: The United States, Italy and Spain provided the acute and convalescent COVID-19 samples. Sources were T cells, B-cell-depleted T cells, or PBMCs; the material itself was cDNA or gDNA.

As originally analysed: Estimation of nucleated cell counts was performed using reference gene primer amplification. Assay: immunoSEQ multiplex PCR; the TCRdb copy retains only in-frame clones and omits some. For V, J and clone size, that table is used; D and trimming come from the DNA. The sample lists over 200,000 clones; roughly 85% were seen once. The study drew participants aged about 18 to 95 years from 24 US areas. With 2 bases clipped from V and 2 bases from J, the junction kept 5 bases outside the gene matches. The CDR3 runs 15 residues. CDR1 and CDR2 (germline): SGHNT, YYREEE (reference sequence).

The receptor's source is a young man who had recovered from COVID-19. The material sequenced was PBMCs or T cells enriched from blood (not recorded which). The V and J genes are TRBV5-4 and TRBJ2-5, with TRBD2 matching 8 bases. The CDR3 loop is CASSFTLAGQETQYF. The CDR3 DNA follows: TGTGCCAGCAGCTTCACCTTAGCGGGGCAAGAGACCCAGTACTTC. The whole variable domain, remainder taken from reference TRBV5-4 and TRBJ2-5, is ETGVTQSPTHLIKTRGQQVTLRCSSQSGHNTVSWYQQALGQGPQFIFQYYREEENGRGNFPPRFSGLQFPNYSSELNVNALELDDSALYLCASSFTLAGQETQYFGPGTRLLVL.